In this sample, the clone carrying this T cell receptor beta chain turned up a few times. Its antigen is unknown. The data were obtained in a study of T-cell memory formation after mild COVID-19. With 5 bases clipped from V and 2 bases from J, the junction kept 8 bases outside the gene matches. CDR1 is LNHNV, CDR2 YYDKDF, per germline (reference sequence). This CDR3 region has 16 residues. Findings and limits, study-wide: Some responding clones appeared in pre-infection memory, suggesting cross-reactive memory joined.

From the 5' RACE reads, TCRdb called clonotypes with MiXCR, one entry per CDR3 protein. The table records 250,000 to 350,000 distinct CDR3 sequences, approximately 19% of them present only once. This rearrangement joins TRBV15 to TRBJ2-3; 9 bases are a match to TRBD2. Sequences were obtained from PBMCs or a T cell subset sorted from them (not recorded which). This clonotype was obtained from a man in his late teens or twenties who had mild COVID-19 (a few samples of this study predate the infection). Cell type and time point are not known. As DNA, the CDR3 is TGTGCCACCAGCTCTTACCTAGCGGGGATCACAGATACGCAGTATTTT. This codes for CATSSYLAGITDTQYF.